This T cell receptor beta chain was identified during a study of cytomegalovirus exposure and HLA in healthy donors. General study results and limits: Data from an earlier analysis indicated that most TCR beta V segments were productive either about 87% or about 30% of the time. When a later analysis was performed, an Asian-associated ancestry cluster reportedly had fewer N-insertions than the roughly 700-donor mean.

60 Vbeta and 13 Jbeta primers were used in PCR. Clones were read by immunoSEQ multiplex PCR, and TCRdb kept only the in-frame ones, dropping some. The sample lists over 80,000 clones; approximately 80% were seen once. The CDR3 has 16 residues. The germline V gene encodes CDR1 MGHRA and CDR2 YSYEKL. V trimming: 2 bases; J trimming: 4 bases; junction bases outside the gene matches: 7. Concerning this clone itself: Its specificity is not known.

What was sequenced was PBMCs. The chain is built from TRBV4-1 and TRBJ2-2; 7 positions match TRBD2. This sequence originates from a man aged 55 to 70 in good health and CMV-seropositive. CDR3 DNA sequence: TGCGCCAGCAGCCAAAATCGGCCTAGCGGCACCGGGGAGCTGTTTTTT. Translated, it gives CASSQNRPSGTGELFF.